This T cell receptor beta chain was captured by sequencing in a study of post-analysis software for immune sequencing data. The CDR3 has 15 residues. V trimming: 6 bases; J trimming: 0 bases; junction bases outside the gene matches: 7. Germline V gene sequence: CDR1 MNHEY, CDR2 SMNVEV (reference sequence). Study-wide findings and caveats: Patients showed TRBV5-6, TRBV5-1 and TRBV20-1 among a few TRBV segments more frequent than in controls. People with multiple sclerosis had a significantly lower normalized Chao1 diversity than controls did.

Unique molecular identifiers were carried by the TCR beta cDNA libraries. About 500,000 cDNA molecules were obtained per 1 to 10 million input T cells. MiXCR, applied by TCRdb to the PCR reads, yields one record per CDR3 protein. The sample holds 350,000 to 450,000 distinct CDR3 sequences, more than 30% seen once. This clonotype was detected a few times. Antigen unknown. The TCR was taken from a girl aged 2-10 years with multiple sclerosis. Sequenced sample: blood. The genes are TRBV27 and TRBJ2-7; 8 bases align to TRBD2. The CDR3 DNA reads TGTGCCAGCAGCCGTACTAGCGGAGGCTCCTACGAGCAGTACTTC. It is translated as CASSRTSGGSYEQYF.